This TCR beta chain appears in the sequencing data of a study of Graves' ophthalmopathy and Graves' hyperthyroidism. TCR beta CDR3 regions were amplified from RNA transcripts. HTBI primers were employed in first-round RT-PCR, then a second-round multiplex PCR followed. One entry per CDR3 protein results from TCRdb running MiXCR on the multiplex PCR reads. Counted here are over 150,000 distinct CDR3 sequences, 30% to 45% occurring once; the ten biggest clones make up around 5.5%. In this sample, this clonotype turned up many times. Its antigen is still unknown. Study-wide points: The model flagged ophthalmopathy progression at roughly 64% sensitivity and 72% to 80% specificity. Among expanded thyroid clonotypes above 0.001 frequency, most also occurred in blood.

Excluded were patients with other autoimmune diseases, uncontrolled infections, pregnancy or lactation. Diagnosis relied on clinical symptoms, serum thyroxine, TRAb, thyroid ultrasound and orbital computed tomography. The CDR3 is made up of 18 amino acids. Germline V gene lookup returns CDR1 MNHEY and CDR2 SMNVEV (reference sequence). V was pared by 2 bases and J by 2 bases, with 21 bases between. V gene TRBV27 combines with J gene TRBJ2-5, with a tentative D call TRBD1 (6 bases). This receptor was taken from a woman between 40 and 50 years old with Graves' ophthalmopathy. Sequenced material: peripheral blood. CDR3 bases: TGTGCCAGCAGTTTAGTCGGACAGCTAACGCGCGGACAAGAGACCCAGTACTTC. Encoded protein: CASSLVGQLTRGQETQYF.